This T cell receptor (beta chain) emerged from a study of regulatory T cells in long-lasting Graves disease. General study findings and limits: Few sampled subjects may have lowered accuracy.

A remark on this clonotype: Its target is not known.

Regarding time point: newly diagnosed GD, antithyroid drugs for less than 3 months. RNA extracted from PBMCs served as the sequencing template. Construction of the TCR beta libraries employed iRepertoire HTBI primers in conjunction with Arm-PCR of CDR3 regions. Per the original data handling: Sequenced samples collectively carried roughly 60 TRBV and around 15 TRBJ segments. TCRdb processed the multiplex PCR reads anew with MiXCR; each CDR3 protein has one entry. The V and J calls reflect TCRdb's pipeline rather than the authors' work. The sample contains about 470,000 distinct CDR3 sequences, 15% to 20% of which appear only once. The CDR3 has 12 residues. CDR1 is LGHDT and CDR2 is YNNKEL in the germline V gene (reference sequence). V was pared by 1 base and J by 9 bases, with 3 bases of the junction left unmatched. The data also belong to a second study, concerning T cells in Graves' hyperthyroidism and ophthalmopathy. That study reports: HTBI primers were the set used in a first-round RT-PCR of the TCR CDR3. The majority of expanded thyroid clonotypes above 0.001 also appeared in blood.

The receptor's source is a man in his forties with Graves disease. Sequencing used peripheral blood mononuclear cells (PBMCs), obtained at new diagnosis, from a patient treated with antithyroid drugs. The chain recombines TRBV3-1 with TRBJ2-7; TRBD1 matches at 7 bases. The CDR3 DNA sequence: TGTGCCAGCAGCCAAGGGACAGGATCGCAGTACTTC. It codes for CASSQGTGSQYF.